The present TCR beta chain was sequenced within a study of T cell changes during pregnancy in multiple sclerosis. Germline V gives CDR1 ENHRY, CDR2 SYGVKD. V lost 7 bases to trimming and J lost 8 bases; unmatched junction nucleotides: 9. The CDR3 covers 13 residues. The protocol was immunoSEQ multiplex PCR, while the TCRdb copy is restricted to in-frame clones and leaves out a portion. Counted here are 95,000 to 100,000 clones, approximately 91% occurring once; the ten biggest clones make up roughly 3%. The source of this sequence is a female donor with multiple sclerosis, enrolled in a pregnancy study. The V and J genes are TRBV10-3 and TRBJ1-2; 8 bases match TRBD1. The sample in question was peripheral blood, obtained in the second trimester of pregnancy. CDR3 in amino acids: CAITFQGAKGYTF. The CDR3 DNA reads TGTGCCATCACTTTTCAGGGGGCGAAAGGCTACACCTTC.